One sample yielded the 8 T cell receptor beta chains listed below, sequenced in a study of monozygotic twins with inflammatory bowel disease. Each CDR3 protein gets one entry in TCRdb, which reprocessed the 5' RACE reads and gives no DNA. Its table records over 120,000 distinct CDR3 sequences. The material sequenced was blood. The receptors here all came from a human donor with ulcerative colitis or Crohn's disease, or a healthy co-twin of an affected twin (not recorded which).

This sequence joins TRBV7-8 and TRBJ2-5; the TRBD1 assignment by TCRdb is unverifiable without DNA. Germline assignment: CDR1 SGHVS and CDR2 FQNEAQ. CDR3 size: 16 residues. Here the CDR3 reads CASSSPEPGLQETQYF.

V gene TRBV3-1 combines with J gene TRBJ2-2. CDR3 length equals 14 residues. From germline, CDR1 is LGHDT and CDR2 YNNKEL (reference sequence). CDR3 residues: CASSQGSATGELFF.

This CDR3 reads CSTSLGGIGEQFF. The V and J genes are TRBV29-1 and TRBJ2-1; TCRdb returns TRBD2, unconfirmable since there is no DNA. CDR1 is SQVTM, CDR2 ANQGSEA, per germline. The CDR3 runs to 13 residues.

The chain joins TRBV29-1 to TRBJ2-7. The CDR3 length is 12 residues. Germline V lookup: CDR1 SQVTM, CDR2 ANQGSEA. This chain's CDR3 is CSVGREPYEQYF.

The V call is TRBV20-1, the J call TRBJ1-5; TCRdb picks TRBD1, but there is no DNA to check that call. Germline assignment: CDR1 DFQATT and CDR2 SNEGSKA (reference sequence). The CDR3 contains 18 residues. CDR3 in amino acids: CSARDTLQGEWSNQPQHF.

The chain is built from TRBV4-1 and TRBJ2-5. Germline V gene lookup returns CDR1 MGHRA and CDR2 YSYEKL. The CDR3 runs 13 residues. The CDR3 loop is CASSQERRETQYF.

The chain uses TRBV7-9 and TRBJ1-2; TCRdb lists TRBD1, though no DNA is available to test this call. Germline CDR1 is SEHNR and CDR2 is FQNEAQ (reference sequence). The CDR3 is 13 amino acids. The CDR3 loop is CASSRGTQGGYTF.

J is TRBJ1-2 and V is TRBV2; the TCRdb call, TRBD1, lacks DNA for checking. The CDR3 consists of 14 residues. The germline gives CDR1 SNHLY, CDR2 FYNNEI. The CDR3 sequence is CASSPRDRVYGYTF.